What follows are 13 T cell receptor beta chains derived from one specimen sequenced in a study of T cells in Graves' hyperthyroidism and ophthalmopathy. The investigators amplified TCR beta CDR3 regions from RNA transcripts. First-round RT-PCR of the TCR CDR3 relied on the HTBI primer set. TCRdb re-analysed the multiplex PCR reads in MiXCR, keeping a single row per CDR3 protein. The table records 130,000 to 150,000 distinct CDR3 sequences, more than 20% of them present only once. Specimen: blood. These receptors all stem from a woman between 45 and 60 years old with Graves' hyperthyroidism that later progressed to Graves' ophthalmopathy.

The J gene is TRBJ2-7, the V gene TRBV30; D possibly corresponds to TRBD2 (5 bases). Germline lookup yields CDR1 GTSNPN and CDR2 SVGIG (reference sequence). The CDR3 extends over 11 amino acids. The germline V and J ends were trimmed by 7 bases and 3 bases, with 10 bases remaining between them. The CDR3 spells CAFSGDYEQYF. CDR3 sequence (DNA): TGTGCCTTCAGCGGAGACTACGAGCAGTACTTC.

The chain couples TRBV5-1 to TRBJ2-7, with 9 bases that match TRBD1. The CDR3 contains 15 residues. CDR1 SGHRS and CDR2 YFSETQ come from the germline V gene. V gave up 6 bases and J gave up 7 bases; unmatched junction bases: 14. This CDR3 is CASTPYRGQGEEQYF. In DNA form, the CDR3 reads TGCGCCAGCACTCCGTATCGGGGACAGGGTGAGGAGCAGTACTTC.

The CDR3: CASSVEAGGPYEQYF. The CDR3 DNA sequence: TGCGCCAGCAGTGTTGAAGCGGGAGGTCCCTACGAGCAGTACTTC. This chain connects TRBV10-2 to TRBJ2-7, with TRBD2 matching 9 bases. J gave up 2 bases and V 4 bases, and 6 bases lay outside the gene matches. The length of the CDR3 is 15 residues. The germline V gene encodes CDR1 WSHSY and CDR2 SAAADI.

This clonotype has a count of ten or more. The rearrangement joins TRBV20-1 to TRBJ2-3, with 10 positions matching TRBD2. Germline values: CDR1 DFQATT, CDR2 SNEGSKA (reference sequence). V lost 6 bases and J lost 3; bases outside the gene matches: 12. The CDR3 has 16 amino acids. CDR3 sequence reads: CSARPAASGSTDTQYF. The CDR3 DNA follows: TGCAGTGCAAGACCCGCGGCTAGCGGGAGTACAGATACGCAGTATTTT.

The table lists this clonotype with a few counts. The chain recombines TRBV28 with TRBJ2-3; 10 nucleotides match TRBD2. Germline V CDR1 and CDR2: MDHEN, SYDVKM. Losses at the gene ends were 2 bases for V and 7 bases for J; bases not matched to a gene: 6. This CDR3 is 15 amino acids long. CDR3 amino acids: CASSLLAGDSNTQYF. Written as DNA, the CDR3 is TGTGCCAGCAGTTTACTAGCGGGAGACTCAAATACGCAGTATTTT.

There are many counts of this clonotype. The gene calls are TRBV7-8 and TRBJ2-3; D is unresolved. This CDR3 is 12 amino acids long. The V gene lost 4 bases and the J gene lost 6 bases, with 8 bases spanning the gap. Germline CDR1 and CDR2: SGHVS and FQNEAQ. CDR3 DNA: TGTGCCAGCAGCTCTATCTGGGATACGCAGTATTTT. This translates into CASSSIWDTQYF.

There are many counts of this clonotype. Sequence at one end of the junction differs from germline and may be a read error. J is TRBJ2-7 and V is TRBV7-9; TRBD2 might be the D (6 bases). Germline V gives CDR1 SEHNR, CDR2 FQNEAQ (reference sequence). The length of the CDR3 is 14 residues. CDR3: CASSLDGTSSEQYF. CDR3 in DNA: TGTGCCAGCAGCTTAGATGGGACTTCCTCCGAGCAGTACTTC.

Ten or more counts support this clonotype. CDR3 sequence (DNA): TGTGCCAGCTCACTAAGGGGGAATAGGGACACTGAAGCTTTCTTT. It specifies CASSLRGNRDTEAFF. The V gene is TRBV18, the J gene TRBJ1-1; possibly TRBD1 for D (6 bases). V shed 4 bases and J shed 3 bases, with 15 bases lying between them. Germline V gene sequence: CDR1 KGHSH, CDR2 LQKENI. The CDR3 covers 15 residues.

The J gene is TRBJ2-1, the V gene TRBV5-4; D remains ambiguous. V lost 3 bases to trimming and J lost 3 bases, with 13 bases between them. CDR3 length equals 15 residues. The V gene's germline CDR1 is SGHNT and CDR2 YYREEE (reference sequence). The CDR3 loop is CASSSPGQDYNEQFF. CDR3 bases: TGTGCCAGCAGCTCCCCGGGTCAGGACTACAATGAGCAGTTCTTC.

This clonotype was seen many times. The chain joins TRBV20-1 to TRBJ1-5; unclear D gene. CDR1 and CDR2 (germline): DFQATT, SNEGSKA (reference sequence). The CDR3 loop spans 15 amino acids. Trimming stripped 3 bases from V and 2 bases from J, with 14 bases between. The CDR3, as DNA: TGCAGTGCTAGCCCTAGTAAAATGGGCAATCAGCCCCAGCATTTT. Its protein is CSASPSKMGNQPQHF.

This clonotype was recorded many times. Here the CDR3 DNA reads TGCGCCAGCAGCCAGGGAGGGGCCCGGGGCACTGAAGCTTTCTTT. Its protein is CASSQGGARGTEAFF. The V and J genes are TRBV5-1 and TRBJ1-1, with D possibly being TRBD1 (5 bases). This CDR3 has 15 amino acids. Germline CDR1 SGHRS, CDR2 YFSETQ. The V end lost 4 bases, the J end lost 4 bases, and 17 bases lay between the germline ends.

The rearrangement joins TRBV30 to TRBJ1-5; 8 bases fit TRBD1. V was pared by 2 bases and J by 9 bases, with 9 bases of the junction left unmatched. Germline V CDR1 and CDR2: GTSNPN, SVGIG (reference sequence). The CDR3 runs 14 residues. CDR3 nucleotide sequence: TGTGCCTGGAGTCCGGAGACAGGGGTTCGGCCCCAGCATTTT. Its protein product is CAWSPETGVRPQHF.

This clonotype was seen ten or more times. This chain connects TRBV18 to TRBJ2-2; D is undetermined. V was clipped by 3 bases and J by 0 bases, with 11 bases between them. This CDR3 is 16 amino acids long. Germline lookup yields CDR1 KGHSH and CDR2 LQKENI. In nucleotides, the CDR3 is TGTGCCAGCTCACCTCCGCTCTTAACGAACACCGGGGAGCTGTTTTTT. Its translation: CASSPPLLTNTGELFF.